This T cell receptor (beta chain) is drawn from a study of T cell clonality in common variable immunodeficiency. Study-level points and caveats: Common variable immunodeficiency TCR beta sequences reportedly had fewer deletions and N-nucleotide insertions. Compared with controls, CVID subjects had fewer shared TCRbeta clones.

Germline CDR1 and CDR2: LNHDA and SQIVND (reference sequence). The germline V and J ends were trimmed by 3 bases and 6 bases, with 17 bases remaining between them. The CDR3 has 15 amino acids. This clone has only a few counts. Its target is unknown. With the read ending 3 residues before the CDR3 end, the germline J gene is used to fill in that end. Sequencing input was equivalent genomic DNA from CVID and controls. Only in-frame clones appear in the TCRdb table, and some are missing; sequencing was by immunoSEQ multiplex PCR. The table records fewer than 13,000 clones without singletons, the ten largest covering approximately 5.7%.

The TCR was taken from a human donor with common variable immunodeficiency. The chain couples TRBV19 to TRBJ1-1; a weak D match, TRBD1 (6 bases). The sequencing input was peripheral blood mononuclear cells. CDR3 bases read: TGTGCCAGTAGTATCGGGCTTGGGGGCATGGCTGAA. Its protein is CASSIGLGGMAE. The complete CDR3 sequence is CASSIGLGGMAEAFF.